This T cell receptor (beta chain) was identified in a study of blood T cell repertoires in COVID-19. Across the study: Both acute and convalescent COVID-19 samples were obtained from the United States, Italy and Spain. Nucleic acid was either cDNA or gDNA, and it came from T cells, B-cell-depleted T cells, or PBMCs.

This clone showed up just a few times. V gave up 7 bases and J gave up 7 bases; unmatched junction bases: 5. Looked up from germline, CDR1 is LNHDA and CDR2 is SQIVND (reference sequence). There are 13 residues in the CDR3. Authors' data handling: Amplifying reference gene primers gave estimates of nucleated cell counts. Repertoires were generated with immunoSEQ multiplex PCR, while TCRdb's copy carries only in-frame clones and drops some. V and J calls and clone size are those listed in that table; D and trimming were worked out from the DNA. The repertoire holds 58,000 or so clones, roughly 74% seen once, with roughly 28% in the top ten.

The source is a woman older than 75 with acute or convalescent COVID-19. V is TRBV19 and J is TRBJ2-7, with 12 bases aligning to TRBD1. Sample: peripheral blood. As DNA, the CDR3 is TGTGCCAGTAAGGGACAGGGGGCTTGGGAGCAGTACTTC. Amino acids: CASKGQGAWEQYF. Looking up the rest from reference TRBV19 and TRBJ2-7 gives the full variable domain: DGGITQSPKYLFRKEGQNVTLSCEQNLNHDAMYWYRQDPGQGLRLIYYSQIVNDFQKGDIAEGYSVSREKKESFPLTVTSAQKNPTAFYLCASKGQGAWEQYFGPGTRLTVT.